This T cell receptor (beta chain) originates from a study of shared clonotypes between healthy human individuals. Study-wide context: Donor composition was a couple of women and three men, aged 18 to 49.

In replicate PCRs of sorted subsets, 150 to 200 ng DNA, approximately 32,000 T cell genomes, was used. Profiled with immunoSEQ multiplex PCR; TCRdb holds only in-frame clones, not every one. The sample yields about 600,000 clones, more than 95% seen once. The donors were all Caucasian adults (living in Nashville, Tennessee). The TCR was taken from a young woman in good health. Sequencing used naive CD4+ T cells sorted from blood. Stated subset: CD45RA+ positively selected.

The DNA of the CDR3 is TGTGCCAGCAGTTTGCAGCAGGGGGAGCAGTTCTTC. The encoded protein is CASSLQQGEQFF. The chain links TRBV28 to TRBJ2-1; TRBD1 might be the D (6 bases). Trimming left V 3 bases short and J 10 bases short, with 10 bases between. The germline CDR1 and CDR2 sequences are MDHEN and SYDVKM. The CDR3 length is 12 residues.